One and the same sample provided the 27 T cell receptor beta chains below, sequenced in a study of T cell clones after liver transplantation. The assay was immunoSEQ multiplex PCR, and TCRdb's table has in-frame clones only and misses some. The top ten clones hold approximately 0.96% of a sample with tens of thousands of clones, 80% to 95% of them seen once. The material sequenced was CD4+ T cells from blood, taken nearly 26 months after liver transplant. The receptor source for this set is a human patient who received a liver transplant. The graft donor may be the source of some T cells.

The genes are TRBV11-2 and TRBJ2-3; D is tentatively TRBD1 or TRBD2 (6 bases each). V gave up 2 bases and J gave up 0 bases, with 9 bases separating them. This CDR3 is built from 15 residues. CDR1 and CDR2 (germline): SGHAT, FQNNGV. The CDR3 sequence: CASSLRGVSTDTQYF. As DNA, the CDR3 is TGTGCCAGCAGCTTAAGGGGGGTTAGCACAGATACGCAGTATTTT.

The rearrangement uses TRBV6-1 and TRBJ2-3; 12 bases are a match to TRBD2. The germline gives CDR1 MNHNS, CDR2 SASEGT. The ends lost 2 bases at V and 2 bases at J; junction bases unmatched: 8. The CDR3 totals 18 residues. The CDR3 sequence: CASSERLAGGLPTDTQYF. Here the CDR3 DNA reads TGTGCCAGCAGTGAAAGGCTAGCGGGAGGGTTACCCACAGATACGCAGTATTTT.

This chain links TRBV11-3 with TRBJ2-3, with TRBD2 matching 7 bases. J was trimmed by 1 base and V by 5 bases; bases with no gene match: 9. CDR1 is SGHNT and CDR2 is YENEEA in the germline V gene. This CDR3 is 16 amino acids long. The CDR3 spells CASSHGAGEGTDTQYF. DNA for the CDR3: TGTGCCAGCAGCCACGGGGCGGGAGAGGGCACAGATACGCAGTATTTT.

The J gene is TRBJ2-1, the V gene TRBV11-3, with a tentative D call TRBD2 (5 bases). The CDR3 extends over 16 amino acids. The germline V gene has CDR1 SGHNT and CDR2 YENEEA. V lost 4 bases and J 4 bases, leaving 17 bases between the germline ends. CDR3 sequence: CASSSARAGVYNEQFF. CDR3 DNA sequence: TGTGCCAGCAGCTCAGCTAGGGCCGGGGTATACAATGAGCAGTTCTTC.

The V call is TRBV30, the J call TRBJ2-1; 10 bases map to TRBD2. Germline CDR1 reads GTSNPN; CDR2 reads SVGIG (reference sequence). The junction had 6 bases not matched to a gene; V was cut back by 4 bases and J by 6 bases. The length of the CDR3 is 14 residues. CDR3 DNA: TGTGCCTGGATTCCTAGCGGGAGTGGCAATGAGCAGTTCTTC. This codes for CAWIPSGSGNEQFF.

This clone has just a few counts. This chain connects TRBV19 to TRBJ2-5; TRBD1 matches 7 bases. After removal of 6 bases from V and 1 base from J, the junction contained 5 bases not matched to a gene. In germline, CDR1 is LNHDA, CDR2 SQIVND (reference sequence). The CDR3 length is 14 residues. This chain's CDR3 is CASSDRATQETQYF. The CDR3 bases are TGTGCCAGTAGCGACAGGGCCACCCAAGAGACCCAGTACTTC.

The rearrangement joins TRBV11-2 to TRBJ2-3; D is unclear. With 1 base removed from V and 8 bases from J, the gap between germline ends came to 10 bases. The CDR3 sequence is 13 residues long. In germline, CDR1 is SGHAT, CDR2 FQNNGV. CDR3 amino acids: CASSLVGSATQYF. CDR3 nucleotides: TGTGCCAGCAGCTTAGTGGGCTCAGCTACGCAGTATTTT. Complete variable domain (other parts from reference TRBV11-2 and TRBJ2-3): EAGVAQSPRYKIIEKRQSVAFWCNPISGHATLYWYQQILGQGPKLLIQFQNNGVVDDSQLPKDRFSAERLKGVDSTLKIQPAKLEDSAVYLCASSLVGSATQYFGPGTRLTVL.

V gene TRBV2 combines with J gene TRBJ2-2, with D possibly being TRBD2 (6 bases). CDR1 is SNHLY, CDR2 FYNNEI, per germline. There are 14 residues in the CDR3. Deletions cut 7 bases from V and 5 bases from J, with 14 bases between. CDR3 bases: TGTGCCAGCATGGGGGGAGGTATGACCGGGGAGCTGTTTTTT. It specifies CASMGGGMTGELFF.

On this clone: The junction does not match germline at one end; this may be a read error. The chain couples TRBV4-1 to TRBJ2-1, with 9 bases matching TRBD2. Germline V CDR1 and CDR2: MGHRA, YSYEKL. The CDR3 spans 17 residues. The CDR3 here is CASSQERSGLASGKIVF. For the CDR3, the DNA is TGCGCCAGCAGCCAAGAACGTTCTGGGTTGGCTAGCGGGAAGATCGTCTTC.

This clone is medium-sized in the sample. V gene TRBV19 combines with J gene TRBJ2-7; D is uncertain. The ends were cut back, 3 bases at V and 3 bases at J, with 9 bases in the middle. The CDR3 is 13 residues long. Germline CDR1 reads LNHDA; CDR2 reads SQIVND (reference sequence). The CDR3 loop reads CASSILGNYEQYF. Written as DNA, the CDR3 is TGTGCCAGTAGTATTTTGGGGAACTACGAGCAGTACTTC.

This clone has only one observation. The J gene is TRBJ2-7, the V gene TRBV30; 7 nucleotides match TRBD1. Germline V gene sequence: CDR1 GTSNPN, CDR2 SVGIG (reference sequence). CDR3 size: 14 residues. V lost 7 bases, J lost 3 bases, and 12 bases stayed unmatched. CDR3 DNA sequence: TGTGCCTTCTCACGATCCGACAGGGACTACGAGCAGTACTTC. Translated, it gives CAFSRSDRDYEQYF. The whole variable domain, remainder taken from reference TRBV30 and TRBJ2-7, is SQTIHQWPATLVQPVGSPLSLECTVEGTSNPNLYWYRQAAGRGLQLLFYSVGIGQISSEVPQNLSASRPQDRQFILSSKKLLLSDSGFYLCAFSRSDRDYEQYFGPGTRLTVT.

The CDR3 loop reads CASGLNIGYTF. The DNA for the CDR3 is TGTGCTAGTGGCCTGAACATAGGCTACACCTTC. The rearrangement uses TRBV12-5 and TRBJ1-2; D call uncertain. CDR1 is LGHNT, CDR2 FRNRAP, per germline. The CDR3 spans 11 residues. V was clipped by 6 bases and J by 8 bases, with 10 bases between them.

The chain employs TRBV11-2 and TRBJ2-3, with 7 bases fitting TRBD2. Unmatched junction bases numbered 2, after V lost 2 bases and J lost 0 bases. There are 15 residues in the CDR3. Germline-derived CDR1 and CDR2 are SGHAT and FQNNGV. The CDR3 DNA is TGTGCCAGCAGCTTATTTAGCGGGAGCACAGATACGCAGTATTTT. Translated: CASSLFSGSTDTQYF. Looking up the rest from reference TRBV11-2 and TRBJ2-3 gives the full variable domain: EAGVAQSPRYKIIEKRQSVAFWCNPISGHATLYWYQQILGQGPKLLIQFQNNGVVDDSQLPKDRFSAERLKGVDSTLKIQPAKLEDSAVYLCASSLFSGSTDTQYFGPGTRLTVL.

The chain recombines TRBV2 with TRBJ2-1; D is perhaps TRBD2 (5 bases). In germline, CDR1 is SNHLY, CDR2 FYNNEI. The CDR3 spans 16 residues. The germline V and J ends were trimmed by 6 bases and 0 bases, with 15 bases remaining between them. CDR3 protein: CASRRRLSDSYNEQFF. CDR3 sequence (DNA): TGTGCCAGCAGGCGGAGGCTCTCTGACTCCTACAATGAGCAGTTCTTC.

The CDR3 nucleotides are TGCGCCAGCAGTGAAACTAGCGGGAGGGCCAAAGGGACCGGGGAGCTGTTTTTT. This translates into CASSETSGRAKGTGELFF. J is TRBJ2-2 and V is TRBV10-1; 13 positions agree with TRBD2. CDR1 is WNHNN and CDR2 is SYGVQD in the germline V gene (reference sequence). Trimming cost V 3 bases and J 5 bases; bases outside gene matches: 9. The CDR3 runs to 18 residues.

This chain links TRBV28 with TRBJ2-2; 8 nucleotides match TRBD1. V lost 6 bases and J lost 2; bases outside the gene matches: 5. This CDR3 has 15 amino acids. The germline CDR1 and CDR2 sequences are MDHEN and SYDVKM. CDR3 sequence (DNA): TGTGCCAGCAGCCCAGGGGGCCTTAACACCGGGGAGCTGTTTTTT. Translation: CASSPGGLNTGELFF.

This rearrangement joins TRBV7-3 to TRBJ2-7; D unclear. Per germline, CDR1 SGHTA and CDR2 FQGTGA. V lost 0 bases to trimming and J lost 0 bases, with 6 bases between them. CDR3 length: 14 residues. CDR3 in amino acids: CASSLTSSSYEQYF. In nucleotides, the CDR3 is TGTGCCAGCAGCTTAACCTCGAGCTCCTACGAGCAGTACTTC.

This rearrangement joins TRBV19 to TRBJ2-2, with D perhaps TRBD1 (6 bases). This CDR3 spans 14 amino acids. Trimming removed 1 base from V and 3 bases from J, with 6 bases in between. Germline CDR1 is LNHDA and CDR2 is SQIVND (reference sequence). The CDR3 is CASSIGTDTGELFF. As DNA, the CDR3 is TGTGCCAGTAGTATAGGGACAGACACCGGGGAGCTGTTTTTT.

This clone was seen more than once but under ten times. In nucleotides, the CDR3 is TGTGCCAGCAGTTTAGGAGTCAGGGTAAGGGGCACTGAAGCTTTCTTT. This codes for CASSLGVRVRGTEAFF. This chain uses TRBV27 with TRBJ1-1, with TRBD1 as a possible D gene (5 bases). Trimming removed 2 bases from V and 4 bases from J, with 17 bases in between. Looked up from germline, CDR1 is MNHEY and CDR2 is SMNVEV (reference sequence). The CDR3 loop spans 16 amino acids.

J is TRBJ2-5 and V is TRBV10-2, with 7 nucleotides matching TRBD1. The J segment lost 5 bases and the V segment lost 8 bases, leaving 5 bases of the junction unmatched. CDR3 length: 12 residues. Germline V gene sequence: CDR1 WSHSY, CDR2 SAAADI. In DNA form, the CDR3 reads TGCGCCAGCGGAGGACAGGTGGAGACCCAGTACTTC. Protein sequence: CASGGQVETQYF.

The J gene is TRBJ2-7, the V gene TRBV28; 7 nucleotides align to TRBD1. Germline CDR1 reads MDHEN; CDR2 reads SYDVKM. The CDR3 has 14 residues. V dropped 3 bases and J dropped 4; count of bases not matched to a gene: 6. In DNA, the CDR3 is TGTGCCAGCAGTTTGACAGGGTTCCCTTACGAGCAGTACTTC. Its translation is CASSLTGFPYEQYF.

V is TRBV11-2 and J is TRBJ2-3; D may be TRBD2 (5 bases). The CDR3 runs 15 residues. V was pared by 2 bases and J by 5 bases, with 14 bases between. Germline values: CDR1 SGHAT, CDR2 FQNNGV. CDR3 DNA: TGTGCCAGCAGCTTAATACGGGAAGGTATAGATACGCAGTATTTT. It is translated as CASSLIREGIDTQYF.

V and J are TRBV7-9 and TRBJ2-1; no clear D gene. There are 14 residues in the CDR3. Germline CDR1 reads SEHNR; CDR2 reads FQNEAQ (reference sequence). Trimming cost V 2 bases and J 6 bases, with 11 bases left between them. CDR3 amino acids: CASSLFLIANEQFF. Here the CDR3 DNA reads TGTGCCAGCAGCTTATTTCTGATAGCCAATGAGCAGTTCTTC.

The genes are TRBV7-6 and TRBJ1-2; 7 nucleotides match TRBD1. Trimming cost V 5 bases and J 4 bases; bases outside gene matches: 4. The CDR3 runs to 13 residues. In germline, CDR1 is SGHVS, CDR2 FNYEAQ. In DNA, the CDR3 is TGTGCCAGCAGCGGACAGGCTACCTATGGCTACACCTTC. As protein: CASSGQATYGYTF.

The chain is built from TRBV15 and TRBJ1-4, with TRBD1 matching over 7 bases. Germline CDR1 and CDR2: LNHNV and YYDKDF (reference sequence). V gave up 5 bases and J gave up 8 bases; unmatched junction bases: 11. The CDR3 loop spans 15 amino acids. Here the CDR3 reads CATSPQTGTAEKLFF. CDR3 nucleotides: TGTGCCACCAGCCCTCAGACAGGGACCGCAGAAAAACTGTTTTTT.

This clone is a singleton in its sample. This chain links TRBV27 with TRBJ2-5, with 11 nucleotides matching TRBD1. The DNA end is more similar to TRBJ2-7, so the J call may be wrong. Germline values: CDR1 MNHEY, CDR2 SMNVEV (reference sequence). The CDR3 runs 13 residues. DNA of the CDR3: TGTGCCAGCAGTTTGGGGACAGGGGGCGAGCAGTACTTC. Translating gives CASSLGTGGEQYF.

This chain links TRBV10-3 with TRBJ2-3; 7 bases are shared with TRBD2. V lost 3 bases, J lost 8 bases, and 14 bases stayed unmatched. Germline V gives CDR1 ENHRY, CDR2 SYGVKD. This CDR3 region has 16 residues. CDR3 residues: CAISDPIGGSPATQYF. The DNA for the CDR3 is TGTGCCATCAGTGACCCAATCGGGGGGAGTCCGGCTACGCAGTATTTT.